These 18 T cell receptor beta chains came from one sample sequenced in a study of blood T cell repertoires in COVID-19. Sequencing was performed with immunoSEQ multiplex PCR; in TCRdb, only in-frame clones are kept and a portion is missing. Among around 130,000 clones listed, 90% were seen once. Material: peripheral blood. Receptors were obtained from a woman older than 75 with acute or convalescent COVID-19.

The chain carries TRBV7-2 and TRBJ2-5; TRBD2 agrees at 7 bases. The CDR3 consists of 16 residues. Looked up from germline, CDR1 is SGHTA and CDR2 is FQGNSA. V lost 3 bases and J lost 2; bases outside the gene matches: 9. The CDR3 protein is CASSLAGLADQETQYF. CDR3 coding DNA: TGTGCCAGCAGCTTGGCTGGGCTAGCGGATCAAGAGACCCAGTACTTC.

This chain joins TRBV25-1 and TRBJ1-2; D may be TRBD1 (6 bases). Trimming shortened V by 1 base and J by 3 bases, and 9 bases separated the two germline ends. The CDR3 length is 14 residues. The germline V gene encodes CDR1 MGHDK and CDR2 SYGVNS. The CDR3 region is CASSELQGYYGYTF. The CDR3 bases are TGTGCCAGCAGTGAATTACAGGGATACTATGGCTACACCTTC.

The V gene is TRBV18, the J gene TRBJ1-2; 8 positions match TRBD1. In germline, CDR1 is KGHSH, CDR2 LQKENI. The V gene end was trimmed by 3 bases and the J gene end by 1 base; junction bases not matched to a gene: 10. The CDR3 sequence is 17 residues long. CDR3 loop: CASSPYSRGRGNYGYTF. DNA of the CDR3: TGTGCCAGCTCACCCTACAGCAGGGGGCGAGGTAACTATGGCTACACCTTC.

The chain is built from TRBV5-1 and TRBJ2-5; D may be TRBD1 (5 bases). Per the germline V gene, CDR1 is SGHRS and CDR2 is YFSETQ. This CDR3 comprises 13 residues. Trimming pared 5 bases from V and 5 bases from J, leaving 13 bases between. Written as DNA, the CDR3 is TGCGCCAGCAGTCCAGGGCACGGCGAGACCCAGTACTTC. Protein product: CASSPGHGETQYF.

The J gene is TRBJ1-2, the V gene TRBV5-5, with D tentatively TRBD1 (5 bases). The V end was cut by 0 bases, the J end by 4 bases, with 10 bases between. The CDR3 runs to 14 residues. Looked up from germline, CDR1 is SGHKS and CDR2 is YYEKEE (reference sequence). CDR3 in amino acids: CASSLAGVSYGYTF. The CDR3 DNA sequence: TGTGCCAGCAGCTTGGCGGGGGTTTCCTATGGCTACACCTTC.

CDR3 nucleotide sequence: TGTGCCAGCAGCCCAGGGACAGGGTCGTTGTACGAGCAGTACTTC. Protein: CASSPGTGSLYEQYF. The chain is built from TRBV5-4 and TRBJ2-7, with 9 bases that match TRBD1. The CDR3 length is 15 residues. V gave up 4 bases and J gave up 4 bases; unmatched junction bases: 9. Germline V gene lookup returns CDR1 SGHNT and CDR2 YYREEE (reference sequence).

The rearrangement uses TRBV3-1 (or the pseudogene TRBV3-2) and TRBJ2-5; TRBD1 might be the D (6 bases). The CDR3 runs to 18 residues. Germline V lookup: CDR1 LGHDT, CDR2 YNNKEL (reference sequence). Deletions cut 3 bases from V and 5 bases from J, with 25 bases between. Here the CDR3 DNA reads TGTGCCAGCAGCCATTCTAGCCGTCGGTTAGGAACAGGGGAGACCCAGTACTTC. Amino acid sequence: CASSHSSRRLGTGETQYF.

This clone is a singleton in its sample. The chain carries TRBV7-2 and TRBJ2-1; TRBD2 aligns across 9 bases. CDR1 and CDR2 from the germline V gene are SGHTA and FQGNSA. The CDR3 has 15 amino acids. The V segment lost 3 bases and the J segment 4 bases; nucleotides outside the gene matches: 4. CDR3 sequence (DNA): TGTGCCAGCAGCTTGTCCCTAGCGGGGTACAATGAGCAGTTCTTC. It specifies CASSLSLAGYNEQFF.

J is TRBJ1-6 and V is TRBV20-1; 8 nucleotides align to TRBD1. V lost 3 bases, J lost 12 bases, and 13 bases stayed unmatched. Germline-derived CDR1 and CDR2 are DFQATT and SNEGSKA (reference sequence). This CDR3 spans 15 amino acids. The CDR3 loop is CSASNAGTGRGPLHF. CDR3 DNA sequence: TGCAGTGCTAGTAACGCCGGGACAGGACGGGGACCCCTCCACTTT.

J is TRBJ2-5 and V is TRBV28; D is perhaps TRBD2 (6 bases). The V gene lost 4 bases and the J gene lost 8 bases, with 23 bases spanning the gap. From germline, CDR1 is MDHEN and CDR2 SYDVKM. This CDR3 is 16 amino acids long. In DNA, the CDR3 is TGTGCCAGCAGTTATCGGGGTTTAGGTTCGGAGGGCACCCAGTACTTC. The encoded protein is CASSYRGLGSEGTQYF.

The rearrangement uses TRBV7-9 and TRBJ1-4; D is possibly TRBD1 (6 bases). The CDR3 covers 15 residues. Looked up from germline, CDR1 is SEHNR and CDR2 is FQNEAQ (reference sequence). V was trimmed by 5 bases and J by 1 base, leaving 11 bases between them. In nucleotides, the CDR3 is TGTGCCAGCAGCCTAAGGGGGATAACTAATGAAAAACTGTTTTTT. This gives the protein CASSLRGITNEKLFF.

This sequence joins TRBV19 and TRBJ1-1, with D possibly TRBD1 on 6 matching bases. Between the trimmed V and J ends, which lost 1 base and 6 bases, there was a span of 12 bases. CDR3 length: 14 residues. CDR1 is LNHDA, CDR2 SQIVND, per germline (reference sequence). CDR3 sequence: CASSIGRQAPEAFF. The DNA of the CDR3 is TGTGCCAGTAGTATAGGCCGACAGGCGCCTGAAGCTTTCTTT.

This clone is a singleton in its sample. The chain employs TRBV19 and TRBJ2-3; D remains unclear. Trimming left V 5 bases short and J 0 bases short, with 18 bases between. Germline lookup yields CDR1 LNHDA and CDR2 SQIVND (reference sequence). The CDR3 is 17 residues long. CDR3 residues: CASSLPSPGESTDTQYF. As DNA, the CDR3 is TGTGCCAGTAGTCTCCCTAGTCCCGGTGAAAGCACAGATACGCAGTATTTT.

CDR3 amino acids: CASSPAGTGSKGYTF. The CDR3 coding sequence is TGTGCCAGCAGTCCCGCCGGGACAGGAAGTAAAGGGTACACCTTC. The V gene is TRBV6-5, the J gene TRBJ1-2, with 8 bases that match TRBD1. This CDR3 spans 15 amino acids. From germline, CDR1 is MNHEY and CDR2 SVGAGI. Trimming at V came to 5 bases and at J to 11 bases, leaving 16 bases not matched to a gene.

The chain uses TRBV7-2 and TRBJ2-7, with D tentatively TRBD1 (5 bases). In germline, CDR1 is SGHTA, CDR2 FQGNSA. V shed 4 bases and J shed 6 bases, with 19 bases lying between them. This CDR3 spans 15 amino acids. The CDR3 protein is CASSSAEGVWAEQYF. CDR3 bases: TGTGCCAGCAGCTCCGCGGAAGGGGTTTGGGCCGAGCAGTACTTC.

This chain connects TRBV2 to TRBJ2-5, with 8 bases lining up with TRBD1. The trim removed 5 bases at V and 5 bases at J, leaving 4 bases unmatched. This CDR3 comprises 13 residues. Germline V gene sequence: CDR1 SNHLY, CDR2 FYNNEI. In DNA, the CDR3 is TGTGCCAGCAGTAACAGGGGGGTGGAGACCCAGTACTTC. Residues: CASSNRGVETQYF.

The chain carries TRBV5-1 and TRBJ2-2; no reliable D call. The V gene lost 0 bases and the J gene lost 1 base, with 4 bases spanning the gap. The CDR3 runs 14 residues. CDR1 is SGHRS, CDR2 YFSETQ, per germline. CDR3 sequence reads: CASSLDMNTGELFF. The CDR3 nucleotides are TGCGCCAGCAGCTTGGATATGAACACCGGGGAGCTGTTTTTT.

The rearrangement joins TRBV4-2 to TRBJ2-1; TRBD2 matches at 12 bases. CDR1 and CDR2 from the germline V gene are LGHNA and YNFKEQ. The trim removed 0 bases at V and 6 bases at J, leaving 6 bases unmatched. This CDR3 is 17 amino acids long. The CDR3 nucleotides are TGTGCCAGCAGCCAAGATCCCCTAGCGGGGGGGCGCAATGAGCAGTTCTTC. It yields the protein CASSQDPLAGGRNEQFF.